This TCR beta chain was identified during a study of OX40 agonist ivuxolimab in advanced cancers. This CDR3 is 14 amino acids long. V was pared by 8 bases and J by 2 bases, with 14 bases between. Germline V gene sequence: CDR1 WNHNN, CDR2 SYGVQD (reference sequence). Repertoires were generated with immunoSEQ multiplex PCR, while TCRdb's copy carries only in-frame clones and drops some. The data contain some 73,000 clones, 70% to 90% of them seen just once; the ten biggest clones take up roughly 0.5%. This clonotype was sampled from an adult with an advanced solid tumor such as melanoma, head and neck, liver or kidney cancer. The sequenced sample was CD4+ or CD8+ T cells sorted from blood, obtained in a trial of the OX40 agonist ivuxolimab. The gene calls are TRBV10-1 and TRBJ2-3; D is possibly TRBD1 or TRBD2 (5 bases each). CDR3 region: CASSGRLNTDTQYF. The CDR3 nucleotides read TGCGCCAGCTCGGGACGTTTGAACACAGATACGCAGTATTTT.